What follows describes a single TCR beta chain. The antigen is unknown. This could be a read error, since a much larger clone is one nucleotide away. The germline CDR1 and CDR2 sequences are MNHNY and SVGAGI (reference sequence). Trimming removed 9 bases from V and 5 bases from J; junction bases left unmatched: 12. This CDR3 spans 14 amino acids. Using its own MiXCR run on the multiplex PCR reads, TCRdb lists one record per CDR3 protein. This sample has fewer than 80,000 distinct CDR3 sequences; approximately 45% occur once, and the top ten carry 8.4%. This entry is derived from a study of breast tumors, draining lymph nodes, adjacent tissues. The study's findings and limits: Data only fit, rather than demonstrated, lymph node origin of most tumor T cells.

The sequenced sample consisted of breast tumor tissue. This clonotype originated in a female donor with breast cancer. Some clones in this sample may be carry-over from other donors' samples. This sequence joins TRBV6-6 and TRBJ1-2, with TRBD1 matching over 7 bases. The CDR3 loop is CASTHEQGWYGYTF. CDR3 nucleotide sequence: TGTGCCAGTACACATGAACAGGGGTGGTATGGCTACACCTTC.